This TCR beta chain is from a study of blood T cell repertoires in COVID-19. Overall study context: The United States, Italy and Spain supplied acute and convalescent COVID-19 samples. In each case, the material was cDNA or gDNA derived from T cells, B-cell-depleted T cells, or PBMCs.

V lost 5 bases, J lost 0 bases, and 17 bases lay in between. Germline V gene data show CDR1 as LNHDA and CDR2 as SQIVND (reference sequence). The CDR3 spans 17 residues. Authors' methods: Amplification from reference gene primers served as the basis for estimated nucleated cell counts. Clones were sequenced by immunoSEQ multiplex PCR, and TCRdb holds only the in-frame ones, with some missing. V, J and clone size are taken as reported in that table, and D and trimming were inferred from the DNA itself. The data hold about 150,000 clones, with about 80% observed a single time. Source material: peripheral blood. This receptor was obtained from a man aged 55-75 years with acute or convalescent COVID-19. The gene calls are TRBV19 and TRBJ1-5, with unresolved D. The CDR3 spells CASSPYRKRDSNQPQHF. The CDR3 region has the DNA TGTGCCAGTAGTCCATACCGAAAACGGGATAGCAATCAGCCCCAGCATTTT.